This T cell receptor (beta chain) was profiled in a study of cytomegalovirus exposure and HLA in healthy donors (TCRdb year 2017). For context, the study as a whole: According to an earlier analysis of a few hundred of the donors, 200 million or so T cells yielded roughly 110 million unique TCR beta sequences and about 300 Gb of sequence data. Donor age, sex, ethnicity and CMV serostatus were compiled alongside the repertoire data. In a later analysis, previously published TCR beta repertoires from several hundred donors were re-analyzed and high-resolution HLA genotyping was added so that TCR occurrence patterns could be studied. An early release that covered about 600 HLA-typed donors contained around 300 gigabases of sequencing data and around 80 million unique TCR sequences. Typing coverage varied by locus: about 620-630 donors for A, B, C, DRB1 and DQB1; 500 to 550 for DQA1; more than 600 for DPA1; approximately 450 for DPB1. On average, around 240,000 unique TCR beta nucleotide sequences were sequenced per donor among more than 350 genotyped donors of the cohort, with 15% to 20% of those sequences being non-productive. The T cell repertoires of 550 to 850 subjects were profiled by immunosequencing and related to cytomegalovirus serostatus. A few DR-DQ haplotypes were treated as single units for association and clustering because of strong linkage in the cohort. Of the 300 to 450 genotyped donors, 65% to 90% were placed in the genetic ancestry cluster associated with self-reported Caucasian donors. The later analysis used no new phenotypic data to find candidate immune exposures, relying instead on TCR beta sequences and their occurrence across donors. The aim of the study was to test whether cataloging public T cell receptors could identify signatures of past pathogen exposure. High-throughput TCR immunosequencing, statistical association of individual TCRs with disease status, and machine learning were combined to predict cytomegalovirus infection status. Besides the first cohort of approximately 710 subjects, a separate validation cohort made up of some 110 different subjects was used. Class I and class II HLA loci were covered by the typing at four-digit resolution. A later genetic analysis took genome-wide SNP genotypes for 398 of the 666 donors and used that subset as a discovery cohort. Every discovery cohort repertoire had been produced on one sequencing platform. An earlier analysis of around 580 of the donors used high-throughput TCR beta sequencing to judge whether each TCR beta V gene segment behaved as functional or pseudogenic. The paper as a whole reports these results and caveats: A further reported finding was that TCR beta sequences accurately predicted the HLA-A and HLA-B alleles for most subjects in the first cohort. In a later genetic analysis, fewer N-insertions in productive TCRs were reported among donors in an Asian-associated ancestry cluster than the approximately 670-donor mean. HLA typing was unavailable for some donors at each locus, so association tests used only the typed subset. According to the authors, the approach could potentially be generalized to other disease states and immunological phenotypes. Roughly uniform sequencing depth across donors was assumed in presence/absence analyses, although this assumption may not hold. Several of the top co-occurrence clusters appeared to be linked to parvovirus B19, influenza, CMV and Epstein-Barr virus, according to a later analysis. A cluster of highly shared sequence variants was judged likely to be a technical artifact of the sequencing pipeline. A later analysis found that HLA-associated TCR beta chains were more clonally expanded and had lower generation probabilities than equally common non-associated chains. Broadly in line with IMGT annotations, most TCR beta V segments showed up in productive rearrangements about 90% or about 30% of the time in an earlier analysis of about 500 of the donors. The study listed 164 TCR beta chains as associated with cytomegalovirus. In a later analysis, most CMV-associated TCR beta chains were found to appear HLA-restricted, with HLA associations seemingly driven largely by CMV exposure. A later genetic analysis associated a missense DCLRE1C variant with V-gene and J-gene trimming of TCR beta chains, and an independent cohort replicated the association. The cohort was sequenced for TCR beta chains only, and without alpha or paired-chain data the features that could be detected were limited. Most TCR sequences were observed very rarely across donors, whereas some public TCRs were present in many individuals. Strong co-occurrence of HLA alleles, especially DR and DQ, made assigning TCR associations to individual alleles difficult. For the cohort, immune exposure information was limited to CMV serostatus. Linkage disequilibrium might explain the correlated functional status among segregating V segments, but an unknown experimental factor could not be excluded. The classifier was reported to diagnose cytomegalovirus status with high specificity and sensitivity in both the original and validation cohorts. Because counts were too low, approximately 15 rarely observed V segments, including chromosome 9 orphons, were excluded from the earlier analysis of fewer than 650 of the donors. A few of the identified cytomegalovirus-associated TCR beta chains were confirmed in vitro to be specific for cytomegalovirus antigens. In a later analysis, TCR association rates were found to vary across HLA loci, with the most associated TCRs seen for DRB1 alleles and the fewest for HLA-C alleles. Specific HLA alleles were associated with 15,000 to 20,000 TCR beta sequences at a false discovery rate of 0.05 in a later analysis. The 87-base-pair reads could not distinguish some IMGT-functional V segments, including TRBV6-2 and TRBV6-3, so those segments were excluded.

The cohort consisted of some 730 healthy bone marrow donors. At the time of sampling, every cohort member was nominally healthy, though immune exposures that went unrecorded were likely present. CMV serostatus was recorded as positive for some 300 and negative for about 55% of the roughly 670 cohort members, whereas no CMV serostatus was recorded for the donor in question. A peripheral blood sample was collected from each donor, and TCR beta sequencing was performed on peripheral blood mononuclear cells. The Qiagen DNeasy Blood Extraction Kit was used to extract genomic DNA from the blood cell samples. Libraries were constructed by the immunoSEQ multiplex PCR assay. For the multiplex PCR, a mixture combining 60 forward primers for TCR Vbeta segments and 13 reverse primers for TCR Jbeta segments was used. A multiplex PCR assay on genomic DNA amplified the CDR3 region of rearranged TCR beta genes. On the Illumina HiSeq System, the amplified TCR beta libraries were sequenced as 87-base-pair reads. In the source study's methods: In a later analysis, around 80 million unique TCR beta chains were counted across the 500 to 850 repertoires, and about 9.9 million of these chains were shared by at least two donors. Raw reads were error-corrected and collapsed into unique sequences by a nearest-neighbor algorithm in which closely related sequences were merged to remove PCR and sequencing errors. Alignment of CDR3 sequences to IMGT reference sequences was used to assign V, D and J gene segments. Each retained sequence needed at least a six-nucleotide match to both a V gene segment and a J gene segment. Rearrangements were called productive when the CDR3 lacked stop codons and stayed in frame with V and J; all others were non-productive. Following IMGT convention, CDR3 was defined as the stretch from the second conserved V-encoded cysteine up to the conserved J-encoded phenylalanine. The earlier analysis of about 570 of the donors excluded any sequence lacking an unambiguous match to a single V gene segment. In an earlier analysis of 587 of the donors, a V segment was called functional when productive rearrangements were above 56.7%, and segregating when the standard deviation between donors exceeded 5%. To diagnose cytomegalovirus status from the catalog of TCR beta chain sequences, a statistical classification framework was built. In a later analysis, V and J genes were assigned by comparing TCR nucleotide sequences against IMGT/GENE-DB human TR gene sequences. A later analysis assigned CDR3 sequences and most-parsimonious VDJ recombination scenarios with the TCRdist pipeline. In a later analysis, each TCR beta chain was defined by its CDR3 amino acid sequence together with its V-gene family, and reads lacking a unique V-gene family were excluded. To address suspected cross-contamination and a sequencing artifact, a later analysis removed 592 highly shared, low-generation-probability nucleotide sequences. In a later analysis, a clonal expansion index for each public chain was calculated from normalized within-repertoire ranks of inferred template counts. In a later analysis, generation probabilities were computed with a VDJ recombination model fitted to out-of-frame rearrangements, and the resulting probabilities were checked against IGoR. In a later analysis, TCR-TCR, TCR-HLA and TCR-CMV co-occurrence was scored with hypergeometric tests, and a repertoire-size bias correction was applied to TCR pairs. False discovery rates were estimated in a later analysis by permuting HLA or CMV assignments 20 times. In a later analysis, co-occurring TCRs were grouped with DBSCAN, and TCRdist sequence similarity was added when clustering was performed within HLA-allele-positive subsets. Repertoires with fewer than 30,000 or more than 120,000 public chains, plus five repertoires with anomalous nucleotide sharing, were excluded from co-occurrence clustering. TCRdb took this table from immuneACCESS and kept in-frame rearrangements with V and J called. Such tables lack part of the clones; where checked against another copy, unresolved V genes explain under half of the gap, and the rest is unexplained. The D gene and trimming were derived from the DNA, and the V and J assignments and clone size from that table. The table for this sample lists about 97,000 clones; about 60% of them were counted only once. The top ten clones comprise around 5% of the sample.

Comments on this clone: Its antigen remains undetermined. Nothing much larger sits one base from this clone, and base qualities are not available.

V is cut by 3 bases and J by 0 bases, and the space between the germline ends is 15 bases. CDR1 and CDR2 are read off the germline V gene as KGHSH and LQKENI. The CDR3 contains 18 residues, cysteine and phenylalanine counted. CDR3 DNA is the only sequence kept; it has 54 bases, read in frame from the first base. The sequence links TRBV18 to TRBJ2-6; the D gene is not confidently resolved. This TCR derives from a human donor in good health. What was sequenced was PBMCs. The nucleotide sequence reads as follows: TGTGCCAGCTCACCGGCCGGGTGGTTGACCTCTGGGGCCAACGTCCTGACTTTC. This gives the protein CASSPAGWLTSGANVLTF.